The 14 T cell receptor beta chains below come from one sample, sequenced in a study of blood T cell repertoires in COVID-19. Using immunoSEQ multiplex PCR, the repertoire was profiled, and TCRdb retains in-frame clones only, with some absent. The sample lists about 110,000 clones, over 75% seen once, with about 6.6% in the top ten. The sample taken for sequencing was peripheral blood. Receptors originate from a woman in her forties or fifties with acute or convalescent COVID-19.

The rearrangement joins TRBV6-5 to TRBJ2-3; TRBD1 aligns across 7 bases. Germline V lookup: CDR1 MNHEY, CDR2 SVGAGI. After removal of 2 bases from V and 6 bases from J, the junction contained 5 bases not matched to a gene. The CDR3 covers 14 residues. In nucleotides, the CDR3 is TGTGCCAGCAGTTACGGCGGACAGGCCGATACGCAGTATTTT. It encodes CASSYGGQADTQYF.

This clone has more than one count but fewer than ten. The CDR3 nucleotides are TGCGCCAGCAGCTTTGGACAGGGGGCGGAAAAACTGTTTTTT. It specifies CASSFGQGAEKLFF. This chain links TRBV5-1 with TRBJ1-4; 11 positions match TRBD1. The ends lost 2 bases at V and 8 bases at J; junction bases unmatched: 2. CDR1 and CDR2 (germline): SGHRS, YFSETQ. This CDR3 region has 14 residues.

This clone occurred once. The J gene is TRBJ1-4, the V gene TRBV5-1, with D unresolved. Trimming took 4 bases from V and 0 from J, leaving 10 bases between them. The germline V gene encodes CDR1 SGHRS and CDR2 YFSETQ. This CDR3 is 15 amino acids long. CDR3 protein: CASSRVEATNEKLFF. The DNA of the CDR3 is TGCGCCAGCAGCCGGGTGGAAGCAACTAATGAAAAACTGTTTTTT.

This chain connects TRBV5-1 to TRBJ1-4, with TRBD1 identical over 9 bases. V shed 2 bases, J shed 2 bases, and the junction held 1 base outside the gene matches. Looked up from germline, CDR1 is SGHRS and CDR2 is YFSETQ. The CDR3 is 15 residues long. The CDR3, as DNA: TGCGCCAGCAGCTTTACAGGGGGCACTAATGAAAAACTGTTTTTT. As protein: CASSFTGGTNEKLFF.

This rearrangement joins TRBV5-1 to TRBJ2-7; TRBD2 might be the D (5 bases). CDR1 and CDR2 (germline): SGHRS, YFSETQ. With 4 bases removed from V and 5 bases from J, the gap between germline ends came to 22 bases. This CDR3 contains 16 residues. The CDR3 here is CASSEGVSASSDEQYF. CDR3 sequence (DNA): TGCGCCAGCAGCGAGGGAGTTTCGGCTAGTAGCGACGAGCAGTACTTC.

There are a few counts of this clone. The V and J genes are TRBV5-1 and TRBJ2-3; 7 bases fit TRBD1. The J segment lost 0 bases and the V segment lost 6 bases, leaving 7 bases of the junction unmatched. In germline, CDR1 is SGHRS, CDR2 YFSETQ. This CDR3 comprises 15 residues. The CDR3 DNA follows: TGCGCCAGCACCACGATGACAGGGAGCACAGATACGCAGTATTTT. Protein product: CASTTMTGSTDTQYF.

The chain carries TRBV6-1 and TRBJ1-1; 8 nucleotides match TRBD1. The trim removed 2 bases at V and 6 bases at J, leaving 8 bases unmatched. Per germline, CDR1 MNHNS and CDR2 SASEGT. The CDR3 runs 15 residues. In DNA, the CDR3 is TGTGCCAGCAGTGAAAATACAGGGGGAAGTTCTGAAGCTTTCTTT. Translating gives CASSENTGGSSEAFF.

This chain uses TRBV3-1 (or the pseudogene TRBV3-2) with TRBJ1-4; 8 bases fit TRBD1. Germline V lookup: CDR1 LGHDT, CDR2 YNNKEL (reference sequence). The CDR3 length is 16 residues. V gave up 0 bases and J gave up 7 bases; unmatched junction bases: 7. CDR3 amino acids: CASSQDYPGQGEKLFF. CDR3 sequence (DNA): TGTGCCAGCAGCCAAGATTACCCTGGACAGGGTGAAAAACTGTTTTTT.

The genes are TRBV5-1 and TRBJ1-2; the D is unclear. The V gene's germline CDR1 is SGHRS and CDR2 YFSETQ. The V gene lost 4 bases and the J gene lost 4 bases, with 26 bases spanning the gap. This CDR3 is 18 amino acids long. CDR3 in amino acids: CASSPEGPRMDGGYGYTF. As DNA, the CDR3 is TGCGCCAGCAGCCCCGAGGGCCCTCGTATGGATGGAGGCTATGGCTACACCTTC.

The chain uses TRBV6-5 and TRBJ2-3; TRBD2 matches 8 bases. CDR3 length: 14 amino acids. The ends lost 3 bases at V and 6 bases at J; junction bases unmatched: 5. Germline CDR1 is MNHEY and CDR2 is SVGAGI. The CDR3 nucleotides are TGTGCCAGCAGTTATGGGACTAGGGCGGATACGCAGTATTTT. Protein: CASSYGTRADTQYF.

The chain is built from TRBV27 and TRBJ2-2, with 7 bases matching TRBD1. The CDR3 loop spans 17 amino acids. Germline V gene sequence: CDR1 MNHEY, CDR2 SMNVEV (reference sequence). V was pared by 1 base and J by 0 bases, with 5 bases of the junction left unmatched. The CDR3 bases are TGTGCCAGCAGTTTATTGAGGGACAGCACGAACACCGGGGAGCTGTTTTTT. Protein sequence: CASSLLRDSTNTGELFF.

The V and J genes are TRBV19 and TRBJ1-2, with no clear D. Per the germline V gene, CDR1 is LNHDA and CDR2 is SQIVND (reference sequence). The CDR3 length is 16 residues. V was trimmed by 7 bases and J by 5 bases, leaving 23 bases between them. The CDR3 DNA reads TGTGCCAGTACCACATCGGAAGGAGGAGGGTCATATGGCTACACCTTC. Residues: CASTTSEGGGSYGYTF. Complete variable domain (other parts from reference TRBV19 and TRBJ1-2): DGGITQSPKYLFRKEGQNVTLSCEQNLNHDAMYWYRQDPGQGLRLIYYSQIVNDFQKGDIAEGYSVSREKKESFPLTVTSAQKNPTAFYLCASTTSEGGGSYGYTFGSGTRLTVV.

The gene calls are TRBV30 and TRBJ2-7; possibly TRBD1 for D (5 bases). Trimming took off 0 bases at V and 3 bases at J, with 6 bases between the two ends. CDR1 and CDR2 from the germline V gene are GTSNPN and SVGIG (reference sequence). The CDR3 is made up of 12 amino acids. As DNA, the CDR3 is TGTGCCTGGAGTGTCGACAGCTACGAGCAGTACTTC. It encodes CAWSVDSYEQYF. The full variable domain, rest sourced from reference TRBV30 and TRBJ2-7, is SQTIHQWPATLVQPVGSPLSLECTVEGTSNPNLYWYRQAAGRGLQLLFYSVGIGQISSEVPQNLSASRPQDRQFILSSKKLLLSDSGFYLCAWSVDSYEQYFGPGTRLTVT.

In its sample, this clone was seen once. The chain has TRBV7-7 and TRBJ2-2, with D possibly being TRBD1 (5 bases). With 1 base removed from V and 5 bases from J, the gap between germline ends came to 8 bases. Per germline, CDR1 SSHAT and CDR2 FNYEAQ (reference sequence). The length of the CDR3 is 14 residues. The CDR3 DNA sequence: TGTGCCAGCAGCTTAGGTCCAGGGACCGGGGAGCTGTTTTTT. Its protein is CASSLGPGTGELFF.